The present T cell receptor (beta chain) was sequenced within a study of cytomegalovirus exposure and HLA in healthy donors. Study in general: HLA-typed donors were the source of 83 million or so unique TCRs, which an early data release held. Findings and caveats of the study: Productive rates of about 87% or about 30% were seen for most TCR beta V segments in an earlier analysis. When a later analysis compared HLA-associated TCR beta chains with equally common others, the HLA-associated chains turned out to be more clonally expanded and to have lower generation probabilities. What a later analysis showed was that several of the most significant clusters appeared linked to common viral pathogens.

The PCR made use of 60 Vbeta and 13 Jbeta primers. TCRdb's copy holds only in-frame clones and misses some; the assay was immunoSEQ multiplex PCR. Reported are about 130,000 clones; the ten largest clones contain more than 1%. This CDR3 is built from 14 residues. V was clipped by 7 bases and J by 6 bases; unmatched bases: 9. Germline lookup yields CDR1 MNHNS and CDR2 SASEGT. Points on this clone: Its antigen is undetermined.

Sequencing was done on a sample of PBMCs. The chain employs TRBV6-1 and TRBJ2-3; 8 nucleotides match TRBD2. The sequence derives from a man aged 18 to 35 in good health and CMV-seronegative. CDR3 DNA sequence: TGTGCCAGCAACCTAGCGGGTGCCCTGGATACGCAGTATTTT. Protein: CASNLAGALDTQYF.